Presented here are 11 T cell receptor beta chains from one specimen sequenced in a study of Ad26.COV2.S vaccination and SARS-CoV-2 variants. Treatment described: 19 received Ad26.COV2.S at low or high dose, single or two shots; several received placebo; per-sample allocation not given. The samples date from day 63 after the first vaccine or placebo injection. Measured with immunoSEQ multiplex PCR; TCRdb has only the in-frame clones, and not every one. The repertoire holds a few hundred thousand clones, 85% to 90% seen once, with 3.6% in the top ten. Sequencing was performed on peripheral blood, taken in a trial of Ad26.COV2.S vaccine versus placebo. All receptors come from a person aged 18 to 59 who received the Ad26.COV2.S COVID-19 vaccine or a placebo.

V gene TRBV3-1 (or the pseudogene TRBV3-2) combines with J gene TRBJ1-6, with 7 bases matching TRBD1. The CDR3 has 16 residues. Unmatched junction bases numbered 4, after V lost 5 bases and J lost 0 bases. Germline V gene lookup returns CDR1 LGHDT and CDR2 YNNKEL (reference sequence). CDR3 sequence: CASSGWDSSYNSPLHF. In DNA, the CDR3 is TGTGCCAGCAGCGGATGGGACAGCTCCTATAATTCACCCCTCCACTTT.

The chain has TRBV5-1 and TRBJ2-2; possibly TRBD1 or TRBD2 for D (5 bases each). This CDR3 is 15 amino acids long. V lost 7 bases to trimming and J lost 1 base, with 14 bases between them. Germline V gives CDR1 SGHRS, CDR2 YFSETQ. The CDR3 DNA reads TGCGCCAGCGGGACCGACACTAAGAACACCGGGGAGCTGTTTTTT. Translation gives CASGTDTKNTGELFF. The variable domain in full, with the rest retrieved from reference TRBV5-1 and TRBJ2-2, is KAGVTQTPRYLIKTRGQQVTLSCSPISGHRSVSWYQQTPGQGLQFLFEYFSETQRNKGNFPGRFSGRQFSNSRSEMNVSTLELGDSALYLCASGTDTKNTGELFFGEGSRLTVL.

The V and J genes are TRBV6-1 and TRBJ1-3, with D hard to call. The CDR3 contains 11 residues. V was shortened by 10 bases and J by 0 bases, with 4 bases between the two germline ends. Germline CDR1 MNHNS, CDR2 SASEGT. The CDR3 loop is CATGSGNTIYF. CDR3 bases: TGTGCCACTGGCTCTGGAAACACCATATATTTT.

The chain employs TRBV18 and TRBJ1-2; 7 bases fit TRBD1. Germline V gene lookup returns CDR1 KGHSH and CDR2 LQKENI. CDR3 size: 15 residues. The J segment lost 1 base and the V segment lost 1 base, leaving 3 bases of the junction unmatched. The CDR3 sequence is CASSPQGARNYGYTF. CDR3 DNA: TGTGCCAGCTCACCACAGGGGGCGCGTAACTATGGCTACACCTTC.

This chain uses TRBV28 with TRBJ1-5; 7 nucleotides agree with TRBD1. The CDR3 is 14 amino acids. V trimming: 5 bases; J trimming: 3 bases; junction bases outside the gene matches: 4. The germline CDR1 and CDR2 sequences are MDHEN and SYDVKM. The CDR3 here is CASSRDRNNQPQHF. CDR3 coding DNA: TGTGCCAGCAGTAGGGACAGAAACAATCAGCCCCAGCATTTT.

The chain links TRBV19 to TRBJ2-3; D is tentatively TRBD1 or TRBD2 (5 bases each). Trimming shortened V by 7 bases and J by 4 bases, and 18 bases separated the two germline ends. Germline V CDR1 and CDR2: LNHDA, SQIVND (reference sequence). The CDR3 is 15 residues long. This CDR3 is CASTHGLGVADTQYF. The CDR3, as DNA: TGTGCCAGTACCCACGGCTTGGGGGTTGCAGATACGCAGTATTTT.

The chain couples TRBV6-5 to TRBJ2-6, with a tentative D call TRBD1 (5 bases). CDR3 size: 16 residues. The V gene's germline CDR1 is MNHEY and CDR2 SVGAGI. Trimming left V 0 bases short and J 4 bases short, with 10 bases between. The CDR3 loop is CASSYSPGSGANVLTF. The DNA of the CDR3 is TGTGCCAGCAGTTACTCCCCAGGGTCCGGGGCCAACGTCCTGACTTTC.

The rearrangement joins TRBV20-1 to TRBJ1-2; TRBD1 might be the D (6 bases). The germline CDR1 and CDR2 sequences are DFQATT and SNEGSKA (reference sequence). Trimming pared 3 bases from V and 2 bases from J, leaving 13 bases between. This CDR3 has 14 amino acids. CDR3 sequence: CSASRQGLNYGYTF. DNA of the CDR3: TGCAGTGCTAGTCGTCAGGGGCTGAACTATGGCTACACCTTC.

The chain recombines TRBV6-2 or TRBV6-3 with TRBJ1-2; 7 nucleotides agree with TRBD1. V lost 6 bases and J lost 3; bases outside the gene matches: 10. The CDR3 has 15 amino acids. Germline V gene data show CDR1 as MNHEY and CDR2 as SVGEGT. The CDR3 protein is CASSRIDRAYYGYTF. The CDR3 DNA reads as TGTGCCAGCAGCCGGATCGACAGGGCGTACTATGGCTACACCTTC.

V usage is TRBV6-6 and J usage is TRBJ2-7, with D perhaps matching TRBD1 (6 bases). V lost 0 bases, J lost 2 bases, and 14 bases lay in between. This CDR3 has 16 residues. Germline values: CDR1 MNHNY, CDR2 SVGAGI (reference sequence). CDR3 sequence: CASSYSPQGHTYEQYF. The CDR3 bases are TGTGCCAGCAGTTACTCTCCCCAGGGGCACACCTACGAGCAGTACTTC.

The chain has TRBV23-1 and TRBJ2-6; D is unresolved. TRBV23-1 is flagged as an ORF with uncertain function. This CDR3 contains 20 residues. Trimming left V 6 bases short and J 0 bases short, with 24 bases between. The CDR3 spells CASSSRSRQDPDSGANVLTF. The CDR3 region has the DNA TGCGCCAGCAGCTCCCGTAGTCGGCAGGACCCCGACTCTGGGGCCAACGTCCTGACTTTC.